This TCR beta chain was retrieved from a study of cytomegalovirus exposure and HLA in healthy donors. Study background: Within an early data release were about 85 million unique TCRs drawn from HLA-typed donors. Regarding the study as a whole: Association of 15,000 to 20,000 TCR beta sequences with HLA alleles was found at 0.05 false discovery rate in a later analysis. Most CMV-associated TCR beta chains were later found to appear HLA-restricted.

On this clone itself: Its antigen is not known.

PCR was performed using 60 Vbeta and 13 Jbeta primers. TCRdb's copy holds only in-frame clones and misses some; the assay was immunoSEQ multiplex PCR. Of around 170,000 clones in the sample, about four fifths are singletons; the top ten hold 1%. V lost 4 bases and J lost 6, with 9 bases in between. CDR1 is DFQATT, CDR2 SNEGSKA, per germline (reference sequence). There are 11 residues in the CDR3. The TCR comes from a woman aged 45-60 years in good health and CMV-seropositive. The genes are TRBV20-1 and TRBJ1-2, with unresolved D. The sequenced sample was PBMCs. This CDR3 is CSATSGDGYTF. For the CDR3, the DNA is TGCAGTGCTACATCCGGGGATGGCTACACCTTC.